This T cell receptor beta chain was retrieved from a study of beta chain features in type 1 diabetes. Study-level findings and limits: When Type 1 diabetes patients were examined, their TCRB CDR3s proved moderately but significantly shorter in all four CD4+ subsets.

The CDR3 extends over 14 amino acids. Trimming cost V 0 bases and J 7 bases; bases outside gene matches: 2. Germline CDR1 is SGHKS and CDR2 is YYEKEE (reference sequence). As to this clone: Its antigen remains unidentified.

Sorted CD4+ subsets: naive, central memory, regulatory, stem cell-like memory (CD45RO/CCR7/CD25/CD127/CD95/CD27 panel). The entirety of the isolated RNA underwent reverse transcription, so expressed TCRB transcripts were sequenced. The protocol was immunoSEQ multiplex PCR, while the TCRdb copy is restricted to in-frame clones and leaves out a portion. Altogether roughly 400,000 clones are present, around 9.6% being singletons, with the ten largest covering less than 0.65%. The source is a man aged 25-45 years with type 1 diabetes. The chain uses TRBV5-5 and TRBJ2-4, with 9 bases identical to TRBD2. Sequencing was carried out using central memory CD4+ T cells from blood. CDR3 nucleotide sequence: TGTGCCAGCAGCTTGGAGGCGGGAGGGAACATTCAGTACTTC. Protein sequence: CASSLEAGGNIQYF.